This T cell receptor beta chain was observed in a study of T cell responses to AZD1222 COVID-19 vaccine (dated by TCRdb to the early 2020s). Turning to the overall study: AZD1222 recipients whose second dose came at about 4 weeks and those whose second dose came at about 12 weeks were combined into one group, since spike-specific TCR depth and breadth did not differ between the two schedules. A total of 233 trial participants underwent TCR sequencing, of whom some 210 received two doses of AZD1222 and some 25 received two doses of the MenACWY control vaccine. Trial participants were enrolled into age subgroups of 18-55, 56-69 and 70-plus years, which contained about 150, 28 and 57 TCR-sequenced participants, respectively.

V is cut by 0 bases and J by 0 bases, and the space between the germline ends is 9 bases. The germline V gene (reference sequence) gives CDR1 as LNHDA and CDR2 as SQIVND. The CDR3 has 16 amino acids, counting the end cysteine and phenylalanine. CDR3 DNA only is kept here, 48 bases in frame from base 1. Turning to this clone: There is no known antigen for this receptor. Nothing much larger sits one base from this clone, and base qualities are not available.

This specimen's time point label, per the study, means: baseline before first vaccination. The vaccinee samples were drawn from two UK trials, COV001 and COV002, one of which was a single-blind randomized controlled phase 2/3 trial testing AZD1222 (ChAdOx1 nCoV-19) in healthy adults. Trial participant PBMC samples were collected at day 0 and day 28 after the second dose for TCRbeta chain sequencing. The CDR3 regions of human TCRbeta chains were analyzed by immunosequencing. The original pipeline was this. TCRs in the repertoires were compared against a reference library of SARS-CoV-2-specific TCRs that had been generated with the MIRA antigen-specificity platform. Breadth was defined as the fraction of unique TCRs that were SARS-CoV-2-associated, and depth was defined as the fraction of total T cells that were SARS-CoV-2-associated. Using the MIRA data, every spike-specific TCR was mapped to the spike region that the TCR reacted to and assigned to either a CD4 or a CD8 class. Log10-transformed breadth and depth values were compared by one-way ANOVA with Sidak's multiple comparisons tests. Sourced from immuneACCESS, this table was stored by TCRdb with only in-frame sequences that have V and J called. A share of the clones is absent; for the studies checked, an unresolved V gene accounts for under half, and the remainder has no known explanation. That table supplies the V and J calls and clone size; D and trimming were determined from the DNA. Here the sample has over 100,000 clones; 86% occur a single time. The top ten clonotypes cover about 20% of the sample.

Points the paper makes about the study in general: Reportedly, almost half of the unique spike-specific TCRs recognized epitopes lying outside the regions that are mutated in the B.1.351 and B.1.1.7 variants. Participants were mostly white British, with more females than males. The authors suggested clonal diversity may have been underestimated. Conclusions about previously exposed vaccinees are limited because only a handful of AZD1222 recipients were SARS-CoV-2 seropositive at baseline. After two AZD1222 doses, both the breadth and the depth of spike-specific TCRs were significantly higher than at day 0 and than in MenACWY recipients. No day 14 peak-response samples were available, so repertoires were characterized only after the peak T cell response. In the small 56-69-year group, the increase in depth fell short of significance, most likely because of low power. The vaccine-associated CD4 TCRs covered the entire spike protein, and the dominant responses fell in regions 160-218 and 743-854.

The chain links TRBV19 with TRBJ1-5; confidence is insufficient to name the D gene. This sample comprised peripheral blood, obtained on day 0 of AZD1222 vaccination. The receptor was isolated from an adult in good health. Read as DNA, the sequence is TGTGCCAGTAGTATAGAGTCCTGGATTAGCAATCAGCCCCAGCATTTT. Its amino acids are CASSIESWISNQPQHF.